Detailed here is one T cell receptor (beta chain). This record comes from a study of blood T cell repertoires in COVID-19. Sequenced by immunoSEQ multiplex PCR; TCRdb stores in-frame clones only, minus some. There are about 180,000 clones in the sample; approximately 85% occur only once, and around 8.6% lies in the top ten. Germline CDR1 reads LGHNA; CDR2 reads YNFKEQ. The CDR3 runs 12 residues. Deletions cut 0 bases from V and 3 bases from J, with 3 bases between. This receptor was taken from a woman in her 30s who had recovered from COVID-19. The specimen was PBMCs or T cells enriched from blood (not recorded which). The chain links TRBV4-2 to TRBJ2-7; D is unclear. The CDR3 region has the DNA TGTGCCAGCAGCCAAGATTACTACGAGCAGTACTTC. Its translation: CASSQDYYEQYF.